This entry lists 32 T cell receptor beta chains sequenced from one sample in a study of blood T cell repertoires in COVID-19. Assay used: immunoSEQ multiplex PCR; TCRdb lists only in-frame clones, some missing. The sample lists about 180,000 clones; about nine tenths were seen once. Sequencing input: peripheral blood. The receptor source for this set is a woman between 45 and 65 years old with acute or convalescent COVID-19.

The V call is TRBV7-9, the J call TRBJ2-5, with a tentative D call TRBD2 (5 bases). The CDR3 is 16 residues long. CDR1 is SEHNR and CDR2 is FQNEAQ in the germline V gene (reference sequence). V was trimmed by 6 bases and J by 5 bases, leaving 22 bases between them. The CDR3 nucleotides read TGTGCCAGCAGTCAACCCCCAGCATGGAGGATCGAGACCCAGTACTTC. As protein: CASSQPPAWRIETQYF.

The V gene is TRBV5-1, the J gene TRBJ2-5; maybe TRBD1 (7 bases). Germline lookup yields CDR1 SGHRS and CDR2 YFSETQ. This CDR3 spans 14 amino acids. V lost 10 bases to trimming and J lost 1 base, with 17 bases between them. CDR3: CARGNRGFQETQYF. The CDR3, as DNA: TGCGCCCGGGGGAACAGGGGCTTCCAAGAGACCCAGTACTTC.

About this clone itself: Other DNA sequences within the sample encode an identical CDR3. CDR3 bases: TGTGCCAGCAGCTTGGACAGGGGGGGTAACTATGGCTACACCTTC. Its translation is CASSLDRGGNYGYTF. This chain joins TRBV7-9 and TRBJ1-2; 10 bases are shared with TRBD1. The trim removed 3 bases at V and 1 base at J, leaving 2 bases unmatched. Per germline, CDR1 SEHNR and CDR2 FQNEAQ (reference sequence). This CDR3 spans 15 amino acids. Together with reference TRBV7-9 and TRBJ1-2, the CDR3 gives the full variable domain: DTGVSQNPRHKITKRGQNVTFRCDPISEHNRLYWYRQTLGQGPEFLTYFQNEAQLEKSRLLSDRFSAERPKGSFSTLEIQRTEQGDSAMYLCASSLDRGGNYGYTFGSGTRLTVV.

CDR3 nucleotides: TGTGCCAGCAGCCCCTATCGGACTAGCGGGCTTTACAATGAGCAGTTCTTC. It yields the protein CASSPYRTSGLYNEQFF. The V call is TRBV11-2, the J call TRBJ2-1, with 11 bases fitting TRBD2. Germline V gives CDR1 SGHAT, CDR2 FQNNGV. The V and J ends lost 5 bases and 4 bases, in that order; junction bases with no gene match: 10. The CDR3 totals 17 residues.

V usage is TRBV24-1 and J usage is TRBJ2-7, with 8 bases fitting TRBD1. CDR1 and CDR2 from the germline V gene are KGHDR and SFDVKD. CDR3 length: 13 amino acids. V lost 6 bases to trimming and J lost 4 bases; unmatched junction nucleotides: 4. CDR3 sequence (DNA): TGTGCCACCAGTTTTGGACAGGGTTACGAGCAGTACTTC. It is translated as CATSFGQGYEQYF.

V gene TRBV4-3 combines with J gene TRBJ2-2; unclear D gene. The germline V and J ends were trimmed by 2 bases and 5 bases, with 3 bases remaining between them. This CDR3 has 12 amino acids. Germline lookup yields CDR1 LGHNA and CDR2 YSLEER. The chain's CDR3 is CASSQQTGELFF. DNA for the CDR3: TGCGCCAGCAGCCAACAGACCGGGGAGCTGTTTTTT.

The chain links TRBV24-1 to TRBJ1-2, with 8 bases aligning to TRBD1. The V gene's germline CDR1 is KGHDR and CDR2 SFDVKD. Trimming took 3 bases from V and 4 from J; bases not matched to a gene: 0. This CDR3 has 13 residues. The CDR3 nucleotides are TGTGCCACCAGTGATACAGGGGGCTATGGCTACACCTTC. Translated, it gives CATSDTGGYGYTF.

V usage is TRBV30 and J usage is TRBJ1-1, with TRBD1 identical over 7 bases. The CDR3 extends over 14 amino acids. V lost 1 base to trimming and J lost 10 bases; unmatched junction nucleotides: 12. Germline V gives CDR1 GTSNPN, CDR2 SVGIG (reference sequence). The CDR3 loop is CAWSARTDRAPAFF. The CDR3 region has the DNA TGTGCCTGGAGTGCCCGGACCGACAGGGCCCCAGCTTTCTTT.

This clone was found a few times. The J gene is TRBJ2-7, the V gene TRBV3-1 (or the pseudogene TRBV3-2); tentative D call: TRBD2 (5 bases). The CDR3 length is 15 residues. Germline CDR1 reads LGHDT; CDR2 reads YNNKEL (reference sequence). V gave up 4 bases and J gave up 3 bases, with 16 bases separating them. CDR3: CASSLAGLGYYEQYF. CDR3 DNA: TGTGCCAGCAGCCTCGCCGGACTCGGGTACTACGAGCAGTACTTC.

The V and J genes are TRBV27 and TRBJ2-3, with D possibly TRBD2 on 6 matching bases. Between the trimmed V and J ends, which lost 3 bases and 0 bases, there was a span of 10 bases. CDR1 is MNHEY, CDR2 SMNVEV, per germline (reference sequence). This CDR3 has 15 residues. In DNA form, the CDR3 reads TGTGCCAGCAGTTTGGGGCGGGGTAGCACAGATACGCAGTATTTT. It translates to CASSLGRGSTDTQYF.

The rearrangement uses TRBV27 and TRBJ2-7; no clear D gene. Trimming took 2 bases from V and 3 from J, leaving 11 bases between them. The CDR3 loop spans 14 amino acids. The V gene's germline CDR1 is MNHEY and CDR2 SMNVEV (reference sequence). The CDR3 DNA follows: TGTGCCAGCAGTTTACGGTCAGACTTCTACGAGCAGTACTTC. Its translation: CASSLRSDFYEQYF.

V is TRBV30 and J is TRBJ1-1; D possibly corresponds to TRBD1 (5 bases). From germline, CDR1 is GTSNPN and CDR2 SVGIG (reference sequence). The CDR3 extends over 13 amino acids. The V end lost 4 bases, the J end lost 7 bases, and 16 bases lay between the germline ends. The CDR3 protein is CAWNSKAGLEAFF. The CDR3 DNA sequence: TGTGCCTGGAATTCAAAGGCGGGGCTTGAAGCTTTCTTT.

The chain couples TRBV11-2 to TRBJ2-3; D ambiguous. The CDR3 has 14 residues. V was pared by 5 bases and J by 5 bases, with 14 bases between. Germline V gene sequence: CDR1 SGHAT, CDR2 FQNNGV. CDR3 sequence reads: CASSNDPRGDTQYF. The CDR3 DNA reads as TGTGCCAGCAGCAATGACCCGCGAGGAGATACGCAGTATTTT. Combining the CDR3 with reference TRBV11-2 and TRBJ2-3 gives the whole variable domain EAGVAQSPRYKIIEKRQSVAFWCNPISGHATLYWYQQILGQGPKLLIQFQNNGVVDDSQLPKDRFSAERLKGVDSTLKIQPAKLEDSAVYLCASSNDPRGDTQYFGPGTRLTVL.

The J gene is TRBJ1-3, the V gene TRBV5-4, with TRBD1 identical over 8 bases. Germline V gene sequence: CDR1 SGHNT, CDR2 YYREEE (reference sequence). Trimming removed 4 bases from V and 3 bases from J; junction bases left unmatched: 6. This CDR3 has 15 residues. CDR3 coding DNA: TGTGCCAGCAGCGCCGGACAGGGTGGTGGAAACACCATATATTTT. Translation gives CASSAGQGGGNTIYF.

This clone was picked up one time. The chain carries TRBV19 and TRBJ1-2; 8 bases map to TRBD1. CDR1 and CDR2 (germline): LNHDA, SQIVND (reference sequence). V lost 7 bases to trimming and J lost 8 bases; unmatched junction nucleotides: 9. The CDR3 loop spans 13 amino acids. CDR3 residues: CASIGTGLGGYTF. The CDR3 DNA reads TGTGCCAGTATTGGGACAGGATTAGGAGGCTACACCTTC.

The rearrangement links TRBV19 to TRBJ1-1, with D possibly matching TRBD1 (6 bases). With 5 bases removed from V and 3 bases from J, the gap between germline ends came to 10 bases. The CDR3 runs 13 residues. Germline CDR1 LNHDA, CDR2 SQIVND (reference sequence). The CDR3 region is CASSVYRDTEAFF. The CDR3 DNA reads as TGTGCCAGTAGTGTTTACAGGGACACTGAAGCTTTCTTT. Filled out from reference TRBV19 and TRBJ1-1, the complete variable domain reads DGGITQSPKYLFRKEGQNVTLSCEQNLNHDAMYWYRQDPGQGLRLIYYSQIVNDFQKGDIAEGYSVSREKKESFPLTVTSAQKNPTAFYLCASSVYRDTEAFFGQGTRLTVV.

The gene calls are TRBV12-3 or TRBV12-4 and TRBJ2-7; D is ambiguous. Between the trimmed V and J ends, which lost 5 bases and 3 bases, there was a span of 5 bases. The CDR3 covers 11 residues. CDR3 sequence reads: CASSPRYEQYF. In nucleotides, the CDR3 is TGTGCCAGCAGTCCCCGCTACGAGCAGTACTTC.

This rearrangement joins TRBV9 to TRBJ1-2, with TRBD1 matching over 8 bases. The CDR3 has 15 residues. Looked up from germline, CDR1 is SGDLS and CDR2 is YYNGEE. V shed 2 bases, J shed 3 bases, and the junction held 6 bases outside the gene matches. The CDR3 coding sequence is TGTGCCAGCAGCGTGGGCAGGGGGCAATACTATGGCTACACCTTC. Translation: CASSVGRGQYYGYTF.

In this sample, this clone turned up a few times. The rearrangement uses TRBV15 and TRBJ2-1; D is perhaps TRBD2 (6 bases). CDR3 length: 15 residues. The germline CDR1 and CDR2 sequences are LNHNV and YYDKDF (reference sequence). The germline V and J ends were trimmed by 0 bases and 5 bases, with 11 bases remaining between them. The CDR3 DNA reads TGTGCCACCAGCAGAGACCTGGGGACTGACAATGAGCAGTTCTTC. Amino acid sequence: CATSRDLGTDNEQFF.

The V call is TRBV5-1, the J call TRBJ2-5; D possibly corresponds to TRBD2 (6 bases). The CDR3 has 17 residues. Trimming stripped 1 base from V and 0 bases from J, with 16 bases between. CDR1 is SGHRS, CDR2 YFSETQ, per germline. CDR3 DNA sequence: TGCGCCAGCAGCTTGACCGGGACTGATCCGTACCAAGAGACCCAGTACTTC. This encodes CASSLTGTDPYQETQYF.

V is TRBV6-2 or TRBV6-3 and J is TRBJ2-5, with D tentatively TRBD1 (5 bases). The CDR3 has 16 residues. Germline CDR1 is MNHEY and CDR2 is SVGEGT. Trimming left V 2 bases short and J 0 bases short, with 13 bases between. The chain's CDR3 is CASSYPDPGNQETQYF. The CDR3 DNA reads TGTGCCAGCAGTTACCCTGACCCAGGGAACCAAGAGACCCAGTACTTC.

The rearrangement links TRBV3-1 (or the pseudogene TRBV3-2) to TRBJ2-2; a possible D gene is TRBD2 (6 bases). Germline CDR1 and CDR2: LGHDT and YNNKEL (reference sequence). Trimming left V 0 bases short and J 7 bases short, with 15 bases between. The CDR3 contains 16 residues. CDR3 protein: CASSQDMAEGNGELFF. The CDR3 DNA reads TGTGCCAGCAGCCAAGATATGGCGGAGGGAAACGGGGAGCTGTTTTTT.

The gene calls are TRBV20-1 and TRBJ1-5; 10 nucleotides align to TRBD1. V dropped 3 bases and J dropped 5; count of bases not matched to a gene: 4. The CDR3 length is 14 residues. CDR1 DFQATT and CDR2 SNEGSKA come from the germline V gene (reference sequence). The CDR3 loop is CSASGDRGYQPQHF. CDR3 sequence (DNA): TGCAGTGCTAGTGGGGACAGGGGTTATCAGCCCCAGCATTTT.

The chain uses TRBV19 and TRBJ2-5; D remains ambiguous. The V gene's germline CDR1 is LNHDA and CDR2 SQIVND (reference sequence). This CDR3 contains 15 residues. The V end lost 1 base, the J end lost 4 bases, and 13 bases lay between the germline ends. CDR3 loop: CASSIGVSRGETQYF. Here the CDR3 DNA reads TGTGCCAGTAGTATAGGGGTCAGCCGCGGAGAGACCCAGTACTTC.

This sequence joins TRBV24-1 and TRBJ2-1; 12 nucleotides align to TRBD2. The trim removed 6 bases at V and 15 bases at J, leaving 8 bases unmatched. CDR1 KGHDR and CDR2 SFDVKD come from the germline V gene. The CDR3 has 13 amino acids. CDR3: CATSTSSGREVFF. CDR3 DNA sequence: TGTGCCACCAGTACATCTAGCGGGAGGGAGGTGTTCTTC.

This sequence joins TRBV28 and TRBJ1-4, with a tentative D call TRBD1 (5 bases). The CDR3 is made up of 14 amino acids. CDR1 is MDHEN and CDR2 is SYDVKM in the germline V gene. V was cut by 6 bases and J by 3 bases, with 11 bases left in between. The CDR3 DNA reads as TGTGCCAGCAGACCCGGGGGGTCTAATGAAAAACTGTTTTTT. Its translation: CASRPGGSNEKLFF.

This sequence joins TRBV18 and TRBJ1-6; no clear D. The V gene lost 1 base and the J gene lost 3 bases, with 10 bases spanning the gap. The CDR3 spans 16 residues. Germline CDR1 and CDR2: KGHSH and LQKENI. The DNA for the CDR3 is TGTGCCAGCTCACCACTTCTAGCGGACTATAATTCACCCCTCCACTTT. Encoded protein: CASSPLLADYNSPLHF.

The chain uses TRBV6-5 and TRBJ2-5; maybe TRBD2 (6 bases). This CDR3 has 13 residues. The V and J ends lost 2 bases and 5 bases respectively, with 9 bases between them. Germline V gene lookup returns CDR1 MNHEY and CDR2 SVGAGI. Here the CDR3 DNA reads TGTGCCAGCAGTTACGCGGGGTCGGAGACCCAGTACTTC. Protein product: CASSYAGSETQYF.

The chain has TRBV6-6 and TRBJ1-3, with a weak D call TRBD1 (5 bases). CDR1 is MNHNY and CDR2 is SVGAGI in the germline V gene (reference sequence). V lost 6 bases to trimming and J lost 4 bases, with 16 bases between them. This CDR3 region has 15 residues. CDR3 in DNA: TGTGCCAGCAGCTCCGGGGGTTCGTGGGGAAACACCATATATTTT. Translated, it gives CASSSGGSWGNTIYF.

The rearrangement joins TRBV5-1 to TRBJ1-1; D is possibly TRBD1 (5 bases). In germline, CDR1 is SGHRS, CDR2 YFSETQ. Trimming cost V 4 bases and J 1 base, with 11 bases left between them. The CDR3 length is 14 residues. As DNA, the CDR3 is TGCGCCAGCAGCACGCAGGGAGGGAACACTGAAGCTTTCTTT. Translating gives CASSTQGGNTEAFF.

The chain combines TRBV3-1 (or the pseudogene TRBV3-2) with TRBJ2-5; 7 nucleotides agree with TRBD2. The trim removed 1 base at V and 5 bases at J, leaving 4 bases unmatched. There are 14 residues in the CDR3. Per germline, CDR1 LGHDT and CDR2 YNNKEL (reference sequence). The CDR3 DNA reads TGTGCCAGCAGCCAAGTGGGCGGGAGTGAGACCCAGTACTTC. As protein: CASSQVGGSETQYF.

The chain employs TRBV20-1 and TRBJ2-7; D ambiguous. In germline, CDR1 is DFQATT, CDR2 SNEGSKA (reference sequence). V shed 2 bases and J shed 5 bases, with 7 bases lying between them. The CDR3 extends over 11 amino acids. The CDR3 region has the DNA TGCAGTGCTAGACGAAGAGACGAGCAGTACTTC. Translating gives CSARRRDEQYF.